These 15 T cell receptor beta chains were sequenced from one sample in a study of memory CD4+ T cells and cytomegalovirus serostatus. Single viable CD3+CD4+CD8-CD45RO+ cells were sorted as the memory CD4+ T cells. The protocol was immunoSEQ multiplex PCR, while the TCRdb copy is restricted to in-frame clones and leaves out a portion. The sample has tens of thousands of clones, roughly three quarters seen once; the top ten hold about 1%. The specimen was memory CD4+ T cells from blood. The receptors were sampled from an adult in good health and CMV-seronegative.

V is TRBV11-2 and J is TRBJ1-5, with 7 bases lining up with TRBD1. The CDR3 is made up of 14 amino acids. Germline assignment: CDR1 SGHAT and CDR2 FQNNGV. The J segment lost 9 bases and the V segment lost 1 base, leaving 6 bases of the junction unmatched. The CDR3 region has the DNA TGTGCCAGCAGCTTAGGGCAGGGGGGTCTGCCCCAGCATTTT. As protein: CASSLGQGGLPQHF.

The count of this clone is one. The J gene is TRBJ2-7, the V gene TRBV18, with 7 positions matching TRBD1. V was clipped by 3 bases and J by 3 bases; unmatched bases: 8. CDR3 size: 15 residues. Germline loops: CDR1 KGHSH, CDR2 LQKENI. For the CDR3, the DNA is TGTGCCAGCTCACCCCCCCAACAGGGGATCTACGAGCAGTACTTC. This encodes CASSPPQQGIYEQYF.

This clone was picked up a small number of times. The gene calls are TRBV19 and TRBJ1-6, with 8 nucleotides matching TRBD1. Germline V lookup: CDR1 LNHDA, CDR2 SQIVND (reference sequence). Trimming at V came to 6 bases and at J to 8 bases, leaving 9 bases not matched to a gene. The CDR3 totals 15 residues. This CDR3 reads CASSDIGQGDSPLHF. CDR3 in DNA: TGTGCCAGTAGCGATATCGGACAGGGCGATTCACCCCTCCACTTT.

The chain has TRBV18 and TRBJ2-3; D assignment may be TRBD1 or TRBD2 (5 bases each). Trimming cost V 0 bases and J 4 bases, with 5 bases left between them. This CDR3 has 13 amino acids. Germline V CDR1 and CDR2: KGHSH, LQKENI. CDR3 amino acids: CASSPPGADTQYF. The CDR3 DNA follows: TGTGCCAGCTCACCACCGGGGGCAGATACGCAGTATTTT.

This chain connects TRBV6-4 to TRBJ1-1; perhaps TRBD1 as D (5 bases). This CDR3 has 16 amino acids. The germline V and J ends were trimmed by 2 bases and 4 bases, with 17 bases remaining between them. Germline V gene data show CDR1 as MRHNA and CDR2 as SNTAGT. The CDR3 protein is CASSDTSSRGGTEAFF. CDR3 nucleotide sequence: TGTGCCAGCAGTGACACCTCAAGCCGGGGGGGCACTGAAGCTTTCTTT.

The genes are TRBV5-4 and TRBJ2-7; a weak D match, TRBD1 (6 bases). The germline CDR1 and CDR2 sequences are SGHNT and YYREEE (reference sequence). This CDR3 spans 13 amino acids. V lost 4 bases, J lost 4 bases, and 12 bases lay in between. CDR3 sequence reads: CASSHGTLYEQYF. As DNA, the CDR3 is TGTGCCAGCAGCCATGGGACACTTTACGAGCAGTACTTC.

This clone was seen only once. The CDR3 spells CASSPTSRERYF. The CDR3 nucleotides read TGTGCCAGCAGTCCCACCTCCAGGGAGAGGTACTTC. V and J are TRBV6-1 and TRBJ2-7; TRBD1 or TRBD2 may be the D gene (5 bases each). CDR3 length equals 12 residues. V lost 5 bases to trimming and J lost 12 bases, with 17 bases between them. The germline V gene has CDR1 MNHNS and CDR2 SASEGT.

The chain combines TRBV4-2 with TRBJ1-1; tentatively, D is TRBD1 (6 bases). CDR3 size: 14 residues. CDR1 is LGHNA, CDR2 YNFKEQ, per germline. Deletions cut 1 base from V and 5 bases from J, with 11 bases between. The CDR3: CASSQAQGRTEAFF. In DNA form, the CDR3 reads TGTGCCAGCAGCCAAGCACAGGGCAGAACTGAAGCTTTCTTT.

The genes are TRBV19 and TRBJ1-2; D gene unclear. Trimming cost V 10 bases and J 4 bases, with 22 bases left between them. Germline CDR1 reads LNHDA; CDR2 reads SQIVND (reference sequence). The CDR3 covers 15 residues. Here the CDR3 DNA reads TGTGCCACCGCAATCGGGCCCGGTGGAACCTATGGCTACACCTTC. Translated: CATAIGPGGTYGYTF.

CDR3 in amino acids: CASSPPAGGTYEQYF. DNA of the CDR3: TGTGCCAGCTCACCACCCGCAGGGGGCACCTACGAGCAGTACTTC. The chain links TRBV18 to TRBJ2-7, with TRBD1 identical over 8 bases. CDR3 length: 15 amino acids. The V and J ends lost 0 bases and 2 bases, in that order; junction bases with no gene match: 3. Germline V lookup: CDR1 KGHSH, CDR2 LQKENI.

The V gene is TRBV19, the J gene TRBJ2-1; a possible D gene is TRBD1 (5 bases). V lost 2 bases, J lost 3 bases, and 14 bases lay in between. The CDR3 spans 16 residues. CDR1 and CDR2 from the germline V gene are LNHDA and SQIVND (reference sequence). The DNA of the CDR3 is TGTGCCAGTAGTATACTCTTGGCTCAGGGCTACAATGAGCAGTTCTTC. Translated: CASSILLAQGYNEQFF.

The chain links TRBV10-3 to TRBJ1-2; 7 nucleotides align to TRBD1. CDR3 length: 15 residues. J lost 2 bases, V lost 6 bases, and 9 bases had no gene match. Looked up from germline, CDR1 is ENHRY and CDR2 is SYGVKD. The CDR3, as DNA: TGTGCCATCAGACGACAGGGCCAGACGAACTATGGCTACACCTTC. Translating gives CAIRRQGQTNYGYTF.

The chain recombines TRBV6-1 with TRBJ1-2; D not certain. The CDR3 totals 12 residues. The germline V gene has CDR1 MNHNS and CDR2 SASEGT. V was shortened by 4 bases and J by 2 bases, with 5 bases between the two germline ends. Here the CDR3 DNA reads TGTGCCAGCAGTGTAGGGAACTATGGCTACACCTTC. Translating gives CASSVGNYGYTF.

The CDR3: CASSQDRDDIQYF. Here the CDR3 DNA reads TGTGCCAGCAGTCAGGACAGGGATGACATTCAGTACTTC. This chain connects TRBV7-9 to TRBJ2-4; TRBD1 matches at 8 bases. Trimming took 6 bases from V and 8 from J; bases not matched to a gene: 6. The CDR3 sequence is 13 residues long. The V gene's germline CDR1 is SEHNR and CDR2 FQNEAQ (reference sequence).

The chain recombines TRBV29-1 with TRBJ2-5; no definite D call. Germline values: CDR1 SQVTM, CDR2 ANQGSEA. V was clipped by 0 bases and J by 1 base, with 9 bases between them. CDR3 length equals 14 residues. CDR3 DNA: TGCAGCGTTGAAGATAGACTCACCCAAGAGACCCAGTACTTC. This encodes CSVEDRLTQETQYF.